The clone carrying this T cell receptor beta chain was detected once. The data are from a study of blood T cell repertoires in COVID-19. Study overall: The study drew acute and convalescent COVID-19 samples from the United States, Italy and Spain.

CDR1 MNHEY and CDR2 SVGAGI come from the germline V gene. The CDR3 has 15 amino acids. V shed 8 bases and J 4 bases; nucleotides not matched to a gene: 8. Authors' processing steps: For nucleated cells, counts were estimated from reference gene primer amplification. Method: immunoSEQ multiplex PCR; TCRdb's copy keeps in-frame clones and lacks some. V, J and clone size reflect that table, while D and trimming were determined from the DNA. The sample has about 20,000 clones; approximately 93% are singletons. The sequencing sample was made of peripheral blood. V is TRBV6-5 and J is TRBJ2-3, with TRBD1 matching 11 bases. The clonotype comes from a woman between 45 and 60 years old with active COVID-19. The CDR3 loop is CASLRDRGLADTQYF. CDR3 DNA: TGTGCCAGCTTGAGGGACAGGGGGTTGGCAGATACGCAGTATTTT.